Below are 14 T cell receptor beta chains sequenced from a single sample in a study of T cells in Graves' hyperthyroidism and ophthalmopathy. Regions amplified from RNA transcripts were the TCR beta CDR3 regions. With the HTBI primer set, the TCR CDR3 went through a first round of RT-PCR. MiXCR was run by TCRdb on the multiplex PCR reads, yielding one entry per CDR3 protein. The table lists a few hundred thousand distinct CDR3 sequences, roughly 13% of them singletons. What was sequenced was blood. The source is a woman aged 18-35 years with Graves' hyperthyroidism.

The table lists this clonotype with many counts. The V gene is TRBV20-1, the J gene TRBJ2-7, with D maybe TRBD1 (6 bases). With 4 bases removed from V and 1 base from J, the gap between germline ends came to 17 bases. Looked up from germline, CDR1 is DFQATT and CDR2 is SNEGSKA (reference sequence). The CDR3 covers 15 residues. This CDR3 is CSAMILGTMSYEQYF. The CDR3 nucleotides are TGCAGTGCTATGATCCTGGGGACAATGTCCTACGAGCAGTACTTC.

A remark on this clonotype: Possible read error: a much larger clone is one base away. The chain employs TRBV2 and TRBJ2-7; no reliable D call. V was trimmed by 10 bases and J by 7 bases, leaving 11 bases between them. The CDR3 extends over 10 amino acids. Germline V lookup: CDR1 SNHLY, CDR2 FYNNEI. CDR3 sequence (DNA): TGTGCCACGTCAGAGGCTGAGCAGTACTTC. This sequence encodes CATSEAEQYF.

This clonotype was detected ten times or more. In nucleotides, the CDR3 is TGTGCCAGCAGCCGATCTAGGAGGGACTTCGTCACTGAAGCTTTCTTT. This translates into CASSRSRRDFVTEAFF. The chain couples TRBV6-2 or TRBV6-3 to TRBJ1-1; tentative D call: TRBD1 (5 bases). The V gene lost 6 bases and the J gene lost 4 bases, with 21 bases spanning the gap. The CDR3 is 16 residues long. Germline V lookup: CDR1 MNHEY, CDR2 SVGEGT.

Ten or more counts support this clonotype. The rearrangement joins TRBV7-2 to TRBJ1-3, with D hard to call. Germline V lookup: CDR1 SGHTA, CDR2 FQGNSA. V was pared by 3 bases and J by 15 bases, with 12 bases between. This CDR3 is built from 11 residues. The CDR3 region has the DNA TGTGCCAGCAGCTTGCAAGCAACGGGATATTTT. Its protein is CASSLQATGYF.

This clonotype occurred many times. J is TRBJ2-1 and V is TRBV20-1; 7 nucleotides line up with TRBD1. The trim removed 6 bases at V and 3 bases at J, leaving 14 bases unmatched. CDR3 size: 16 residues. Per germline, CDR1 DFQATT and CDR2 SNEGSKA (reference sequence). CDR3 residues: CSAPGQYVAGYNEQFF. CDR3 sequence (DNA): TGCAGTGCCCCGGGACAGTACGTGGCTGGCTACAATGAGCAGTTCTTC.

This clonotype was seen ten or more times. The chain carries TRBV7-9 and TRBJ2-7; TRBD2 matches at 10 bases. CDR3 size: 16 residues. Germline V gene lookup returns CDR1 SEHNR and CDR2 FQNEAQ (reference sequence). V was clipped by 1 base and J by 7 bases; unmatched bases: 10. The CDR3: CASSLGRLAGDEEQYF. The CDR3 bases are TGTGCCAGCAGCTTAGGTCGGCTAGCGGGAGACGAAGAGCAGTACTTC.

This clonotype was seen only a few times. V and J are TRBV7-2 and TRBJ2-1, with D possibly matching TRBD2 (6 bases). The CDR3 has 13 amino acids. The V and J ends lost 1 base and 9 bases respectively, with 10 bases between them. In germline, CDR1 is SGHTA, CDR2 FQGNSA. This CDR3 is CASSLVGGSEQFF. The DNA of the CDR3 is TGTGCCAGCAGCTTAGTTGGGGGGTCTGAGCAGTTCTTC.

In regard to this clonotype: This could be a read error, since a much larger clone is one nucleotide away. V gene TRBV28 combines with J gene TRBJ2-1; D is uncertain. With the DNA end fitting TRBJ2-7 better, the J assignment may be wrong. The length of the CDR3 is 12 residues. Looked up from germline, CDR1 is MDHEN and CDR2 is SYDVKM. CDR3 DNA sequence: TGTGCCAGCAGGAGAGATTACAATGAGCAGTACTTC. Its translation is CASRRDYNEQYF.

This clonotype was found many times. This chain links TRBV2 with TRBJ1-6; 10 nucleotides line up with TRBD1. This CDR3 has 14 residues. Per the germline V gene, CDR1 is SNHLY and CDR2 is FYNNEI. Trimming removed 6 bases from V and 9 bases from J; junction bases left unmatched: 5. Written as DNA, the CDR3 is TGTGCCAGCAGAGGGACAGGGGAGGTTTCACCCCTCCACTTT. Its protein product is CASRGTGEVSPLHF.

This clonotype was seen many times. The chain is built from TRBV7-6 and TRBJ1-1; TRBD1 might be the D (6 bases). Trimming shortened V by 2 bases and J by 0 bases, and 13 bases separated the two germline ends. CDR1 and CDR2 (germline): SGHVS, FNYEAQ. The CDR3 runs to 16 residues. Here the CDR3 reads CASSLKGGWVNTEAFF. CDR3 nucleotide sequence: TGTGCCAGCAGCTTAAAGGGGGGATGGGTGAACACTGAAGCTTTCTTT. The whole variable domain, filled in from reference TRBV7-6 and TRBJ1-1, reads GAGVSQSPRYKVTKRGQDVALRCDPISGHVSLYWYRQALGQGPEFLTYFNYEAQQDKSGLPNDRFSAERPEGSISTLTIQRTEQRDSAMYRCASSLKGGWVNTEAFFGQGTRLTVV.

A word on this clonotype: This may stem from a read error, because a much larger clone lies one nucleotide away. The V gene is TRBV28, the J gene TRBJ2-1; 13 nucleotides match TRBD2. The CDR3 is 18 amino acids. Trimming took 11 bases from V and 3 from J; bases not matched to a gene: 16. CDR1 and CDR2 (germline): MDHEN, SYDVKM. Written as DNA, the CDR3 is TGTGCCGGCACCTCCGTTGGACTAGCGGGGGCACTCTACAATGAGCAGTTCTTC. Its protein product is CAGTSVGLAGALYNEQFF.

At least ten counts were recorded for this clonotype. The genes are TRBV20-1 and TRBJ1-5; a weak D match, TRBD1 (6 bases). Germline CDR1 reads DFQATT; CDR2 reads SNEGSKA (reference sequence). Trimming shortened V by 3 bases and J by 2 bases, and 26 bases separated the two germline ends. The CDR3 sequence is 19 residues long. The CDR3 DNA reads as TGCAGTGCTAGTGGGGGCGGGAGCCGACGAGCGGTAGGCAATCAGCCCCAGCATTTT. It specifies CSASGGGSRRAVGNQPQHF.

This clonotype was seen ten or more times. The chain carries TRBV2 and TRBJ1-2; D may be TRBD1 (5 bases). The V gene lost 3 bases and the J gene lost 6 bases, with 11 bases spanning the gap. This CDR3 contains 13 residues. Germline values: CDR1 SNHLY, CDR2 FYNNEI. The CDR3 region is CASSERTHDGYTF. The CDR3 bases are TGTGCCAGCAGTGAGAGGACACACGATGGCTACACCTTC.

This clonotype was counted between two and nine times. A read error is possible here, since a much larger clone lies one base away. The chain employs TRBV28 and TRBJ2-7; a possible D gene is TRBD1 (6 bases). From germline, CDR1 is MDHEN and CDR2 SYDVKM. The CDR3 has 14 residues. V lost 7 bases and J lost 3, with 16 bases in between. CDR3 region: CASINDRFLYEQYF. CDR3 DNA: TGTGCCAGCATCAATGACAGGTTCCTCTACGAGCAGTACTTC.